The 30 T cell receptor beta chains below were found in one sample sequenced in a study of neoadjuvant nivolumab and ipilimumab in lung cancer. Assay: immunoSEQ multiplex PCR; the TCRdb copy retains only in-frame clones and omits some. In the table there are under 15,000 clones, around 70% of which are singletons. Sequences were derived from peripheral blood, sampled after neoadjuvant nivolumab, alone or with ipilimumab, at or shortly before surgery. The receptors were gathered from an adult with non-small cell lung cancer.

V gene TRBV30 combines with J gene TRBJ2-4; D is unresolved. The length of the CDR3 is 13 residues. Trimming pared 0 bases from V and 4 bases from J, leaving 7 bases between. Germline values: CDR1 GTSNPN, CDR2 SVGIG (reference sequence). CDR3 DNA: TGTGCCTGGAGTGTGATTGGGAAAAACATTCAGTACTTC. Its protein is CAWSVIGKNIQYF.

The table lists this clone with a few counts. The chain has TRBV28 and TRBJ1-1; D unclear. V lost 6 bases and J 5 bases, leaving 13 bases between the germline ends. Germline V lookup: CDR1 MDHEN, CDR2 SYDVKM. This CDR3 is built from 13 residues. DNA for the CDR3: TGTGCCAGCAGCCCCTCACAAGAGACTGAAGCTTTCTTT. Amino acid sequence: CASSPSQETEAFF.

The DNA of the CDR3 is TGTGCCAGCTCACCTGTAGGGGGCTCCACTGAAGCTTTCTTT. Protein product: CASSPVGGSTEAFF. The rearrangement uses TRBV18 and TRBJ1-1; TRBD1 agrees at 7 bases. V shed 3 bases and J 4 bases; nucleotides not matched to a gene: 5. The CDR3 totals 14 residues. Germline assignment: CDR1 KGHSH and CDR2 LQKENI.

The V gene is TRBV4-3, the J gene TRBJ2-3, with a weak D call TRBD1 (7 bases). Germline values: CDR1 LGHNA, CDR2 YSLEER. The CDR3 has 16 residues. V shed 3 bases and J shed 4 bases, with 17 bases lying between them. In DNA, the CDR3 is TGCGCCAGCAGCCAGGAAGCTACCAGGGGGGCAGATACGCAGTATTTT. Encoded protein: CASSQEATRGADTQYF.

The chain has TRBV30 and TRBJ2-7; D is possibly TRBD1 (6 bases). From germline, CDR1 is GTSNPN and CDR2 SVGIG (reference sequence). Trimming took off 6 bases at V and 5 bases at J, with 11 bases between the two ends. This CDR3 has 11 amino acids. In nucleotides, the CDR3 is TGTGCCTGTTTTCAGGGGAACGAGCAGTACTTC. Protein: CACFQGNEQYF.

The chain is built from TRBV7-9 and TRBJ2-4, with a possible D match to TRBD1 (7 bases). This CDR3 region has 14 residues. Germline loops: CDR1 SEHNR, CDR2 FQNEAQ (reference sequence). The V gene lost 5 bases and the J gene lost 3 bases, with 11 bases spanning the gap. The CDR3 bases are TGTGCCAGCAGCGGAGGGGGCTACAAAAACATTCAGTACTTC. Amino acid sequence: CASSGGGYKNIQYF.

This chain connects TRBV10-3 to TRBJ2-5; possible D gene TRBD1, 6 bases. V was trimmed by 6 bases and J by 5 bases, leaving 16 bases between them. Germline CDR1 ENHRY, CDR2 SYGVKD. The CDR3 has 14 amino acids. CDR3 sequence: CAIRDSHSGETQYF. CDR3 bases: TGTGCCATCAGGGACAGCCACTCAGGCGAGACCCAGTACTTC.

Only one count was recorded for this clone. The rearrangement uses TRBV5-5 and TRBJ2-1; D is ambiguous. The CDR3 is 14 residues long. V was pared by 10 bases and J by 2 bases, with 16 bases between. Looked up from germline, CDR1 is SGHKS and CDR2 is YYEKEE (reference sequence). The chain's CDR3 is CAASGGYTYNEQFF. CDR3 coding DNA: TGTGCCGCTTCGGGCGGCTATACCTACAATGAGCAGTTCTTC.

This chain connects TRBV29-1 to TRBJ2-2, with D possibly being TRBD1 (5 bases). V was pared by 5 bases and J by 3 bases, with 16 bases between. Germline lookup yields CDR1 SQVTM and CDR2 ANQGSEA. The CDR3 sequence is 15 residues long. This CDR3 is CSVPTESGHTGELFF. The CDR3 coding sequence is TGCAGCGTTCCCACGGAGTCAGGGCACACCGGGGAGCTGTTTTTT.

This clone was counted a few times. The CDR3 sequence is CASSPIEGGGYGYTF. The CDR3 DNA sequence: TGTGCCAGCAGCCCGATCGAGGGGGGAGGCTATGGCTACACCTTC. This rearrangement joins TRBV6-6 to TRBJ1-2, with D possibly being TRBD1 (6 bases). Trimming shortened V by 6 bases and J by 4 bases, and 18 bases separated the two germline ends. This CDR3 has 15 residues. The germline V gene has CDR1 MNHNY and CDR2 SVGAGI (reference sequence).

This chain joins TRBV18 and TRBJ1-4; 8 nucleotides agree with TRBD1. V lost 6 bases, J lost 8 bases, and 11 bases stayed unmatched. The CDR3 has 15 amino acids. Germline CDR1 and CDR2: KGHSH and LQKENI. CDR3 DNA sequence: TGTGCCAGCTCGCCGGCAGGGGGCATCGGAGAAAAACTGTTTTTT. The encoded protein is CASSPAGGIGEKLFF.

Here the CDR3 reads CASSPQGTVYTDTQYF. In nucleotides, the CDR3 is TGTGCCAGCTCACCACAAGGGACCGTATACACAGATACGCAGTATTTT. The chain recombines TRBV18 with TRBJ2-3; perhaps D is TRBD1 or TRBD2 (5 bases each). CDR1 is KGHSH and CDR2 is LQKENI in the germline V gene. V lost 1 base to trimming and J lost 2 bases, with 13 bases between them. This CDR3 is built from 16 residues.

This clone was found once. This chain connects TRBV11-2 to TRBJ2-2, with unresolved D. The CDR3 has 16 residues. V lost 0 bases and J lost 3, with 11 bases in between. Germline CDR1 SGHAT, CDR2 FQNNGV. The DNA for the CDR3 is TGTGCCAGCAGCTTAGAGGCTGGGGTAGACACCGGGGAGCTGTTTTTT. Encoded protein: CASSLEAGVDTGELFF.

This clone is termed medium-sized. V and J are TRBV6-4 and TRBJ2-1, with 7 bases fitting TRBD2. CDR1 and CDR2 from the germline V gene are MRHNA and SNTAGT. V dropped 0 bases and J dropped 1; count of bases not matched to a gene: 0. This CDR3 region has 15 residues. The CDR3 protein is CASSDSAGSYNEQFF. The CDR3 bases are TGTGCCAGCAGTGACTCAGCGGGATCCTACAATGAGCAGTTCTTC.

The chain employs TRBV18 and TRBJ2-5; 7 bases are shared with TRBD1. CDR1 is KGHSH and CDR2 is LQKENI in the germline V gene. With V trimmed by 4 bases and J by 4 bases, 6 bases remained unmatched. The CDR3 consists of 14 residues. CDR3 in DNA: TGTGCCAGCTCACAGGTGGGACAGACAGAGACCCAGTACTTC. As protein: CASSQVGQTETQYF.

The J gene is TRBJ2-2, the V gene TRBV5-1; D is unclear. V dropped 0 bases and J dropped 3 bases, with 6 bases sitting between them. Per the germline V gene, CDR1 is SGHRS and CDR2 is YFSETQ. This CDR3 has 14 amino acids. The CDR3 DNA sequence: TGCGCCAGCAGCTTGGGACTTGACACCGGGGAGCTGTTTTTT. This codes for CASSLGLDTGELFF.

The chain joins TRBV5-1 to TRBJ2-3; 7 bases align to TRBD2. With V trimmed by 4 bases and J by 2 bases, 10 bases remained unmatched. The CDR3 consists of 16 residues. CDR1 and CDR2 (germline): SGHRS, YFSETQ. CDR3 nucleotide sequence: TGCGCCAGCAGCGCCTTCACTAGCGAGTACACAGATACGCAGTATTTT. Translating gives CASSAFTSEYTDTQYF. Combining the CDR3 with reference TRBV5-1 and TRBJ2-3 gives the whole variable domain KAGVTQTPRYLIKTRGQQVTLSCSPISGHRSVSWYQQTPGQGLQFLFEYFSETQRNKGNFPGRFSGRQFSNSRSEMNVSTLELGDSALYLCASSAFTSEYTDTQYFGPGTRLTVL.

The chain uses TRBV5-4 and TRBJ2-6, with 7 bases lining up with TRBD1. J lost 1 base, V lost 4 bases, and 2 bases had no gene match. Looked up from germline, CDR1 is SGHNT and CDR2 is YYREEE (reference sequence). The CDR3 length is 15 residues. CDR3 coding DNA: TGTGCCAGCAGCCCAGGGGGTTCTGGGGCCAACGTCCTGACTTTC. It is translated as CASSPGGSGANVLTF.

This sequence joins TRBV11-3 and TRBJ2-1; D is possibly TRBD2 (6 bases). CDR3 size: 14 residues. Germline-derived CDR1 and CDR2 are SGHNT and YENEEA. The ends were cut back, 0 bases at V and 9 bases at J, with 12 bases in the middle. In nucleotides, the CDR3 is TGTGCCAGCAGCTTAGAGCGGGATAGCAGTGAGCAGTTCTTC. Translating it yields CASSLERDSSEQFF.

The chain combines TRBV18 with TRBJ1-1; 8 nucleotides agree with TRBD1. The CDR3 contains 15 residues. Germline V lookup: CDR1 KGHSH, CDR2 LQKENI. The V and J ends lost 4 bases and 8 bases, in that order; junction bases with no gene match: 12. The CDR3 region is CASSRTTGARLEAFF. CDR3 nucleotides: TGTGCCAGCTCACGGACGACAGGGGCAAGATTAGAAGCTTTCTTT.

The J gene is TRBJ2-3, the V gene TRBV7-2; 8 nucleotides agree with TRBD2. The V and J ends lost 2 bases and 6 bases, in that order; junction bases with no gene match: 4. The germline CDR1 and CDR2 sequences are SGHTA and FQGNSA. This CDR3 has 14 amino acids. Here the CDR3 DNA reads TGTGCCAGCAGCTTATCACTAGCGGAGGATACGCAGTATTTT. Protein sequence: CASSLSLAEDTQYF.

The chain joins TRBV6-5 to TRBJ1-2; TRBD1 aligns across 7 bases. The V and J ends lost 10 bases and 1 base, in that order; junction bases with no gene match: 6. Germline V gene lookup returns CDR1 MNHEY and CDR2 SVGAGI. The CDR3 has 13 amino acids. CDR3 bases: TGTGCCACCTCGGACAGGATTAACTATGGCTACACCTTC. This codes for CATSDRINYGYTF.

The CDR3 coding sequence is TGTGCCAGCAGCGAGCAACACGATAGTTGGAACACTGAAGCTTTCTTT. Translating it yields CASSEQHDSWNTEAFF. The rearrangement links TRBV11-1 to TRBJ1-1, with D unresolved. The germline gives CDR1 SGHAT, CDR2 FQDESV (reference sequence). V dropped 5 bases and J dropped 1 base, with 17 bases sitting between them. The CDR3 is 16 residues long. The whole variable domain, filled in from reference TRBV11-1 and TRBJ1-1, reads EAEVAQSPRYKITEKSQAVAFWCDPISGHATLYWYRQILGQGPELLVQFQDESVVDDSQLPKDRFSAERLKGVDSTLKIQPAELGDSAMYLCASSEQHDSWNTEAFFGQGTRLTVV.

The J gene is TRBJ2-7, the V gene TRBV30; D is uncertain. This CDR3 has 13 residues. Germline lookup yields CDR1 GTSNPN and CDR2 SVGIG (reference sequence). Trimming cost V 3 bases and J 3 bases, with 12 bases left between them. The CDR3: CAWSSERFYEQYF. The CDR3 DNA sequence: TGTGCCTGGAGCTCCGAGAGGTTCTACGAGCAGTACTTC.

The CDR3 reads CASSPLPGRGGTQYF. CDR3 DNA: TGCGCCAGCAGCCCGCTCCCCGGGAGAGGGGGGACCCAGTACTTC. The chain combines TRBV5-1 with TRBJ2-5, with D perhaps assigned TRBD1 or TRBD2 (6 bases each). Deletions cut 4 bases from V and 7 bases from J, with 20 bases between. There are 15 residues in the CDR3. Germline V CDR1 and CDR2: SGHRS, YFSETQ.

The chain carries TRBV5-1 and TRBJ2-1; D is possibly TRBD1 or TRBD2 (5 bases each). The CDR3 has 15 amino acids. Germline CDR1 is SGHRS and CDR2 is YFSETQ. V gave up 3 bases and J gave up 6 bases, with 16 bases separating them. The chain's CDR3 is CASSSIWGSSNEQFF. DNA for the CDR3: TGCGCCAGCAGCTCTATATGGGGGAGCTCCAATGAGCAGTTCTTC.

CDR3: CAWTAGTVNGYTF. The CDR3 DNA follows: TGTGCCTGGACAGCCGGGACAGTAAACGGCTACACCTTC. The chain joins TRBV30 to TRBJ1-2; 7 bases align to TRBD1. Losses at the gene ends were 4 bases for V and 8 bases for J; bases not matched to a gene: 10. Germline loops: CDR1 GTSNPN, CDR2 SVGIG (reference sequence). The CDR3 covers 13 residues.

This clone was picked up a small number of times. This chain links TRBV5-5 with TRBJ1-1; D is possibly TRBD1 (5 bases). The CDR3 extends over 13 amino acids. CDR1 is SGHKS and CDR2 is YYEKEE in the germline V gene (reference sequence). Trimming cost V 2 bases and J 2 bases, with 7 bases left between them. CDR3 amino acids: CASSFGANTEAFF. The CDR3 DNA sequence: TGTGCCAGCAGCTTTGGGGCCAACACTGAAGCTTTCTTT.

V is TRBV5-4 and J is TRBJ1-2; 12 bases line up with TRBD1. This CDR3 has 16 residues. CDR1 is SGHNT, CDR2 YYREEE, per germline (reference sequence). Unmatched junction bases numbered 9, after V lost 4 bases and J lost 5 bases. CDR3 nucleotide sequence: TGTGCCAGCAGCCCGAGGGACAGGGGGCGAAGTTATGGCTACACCTTC. Translating gives CASSPRDRGRSYGYTF. The variable domain in full, completed from reference TRBV5-4 and TRBJ1-2, reads ETGVTQSPTHLIKTRGQQVTLRCSSQSGHNTVSWYQQALGQGPQFIFQYYREEENGRGNFPPRFSGLQFPNYSSELNVNALELDDSALYLCASSPRDRGRSYGYTFGSGTRLTVV.

The genes are TRBV30 and TRBJ2-7, with 9 bases matching TRBD1. Germline assignment: CDR1 GTSNPN and CDR2 SVGIG (reference sequence). Germline trimming cut 2 bases from V and 2 bases from J; bases unmatched to any gene: 7. This CDR3 comprises 15 residues. CDR3 region: CAWSPGQGIPYEQYF. The CDR3 DNA sequence: TGTGCCTGGAGTCCGGGACAGGGTATCCCCTACGAGCAGTACTTC.